This TCR beta chain is from a study of spatial heterogeneity in lung cancer. Study in general: Detected beta-chain sequences consistently exceeded alpha-chain sequences.

The sample holds many counts of this clonotype. Trimming removed 4 bases at V and 4 bases at J, with 10 bases between. This CDR3 has 13 amino acids. Per the germline V gene, CDR1 is MNHEY and CDR2 is SMNVEV (reference sequence). TCRdb re-analysed the 5' RACE reads in MiXCR, keeping a single row per CDR3 protein. The data hold more than 20,000 distinct CDR3 sequences, with under 5.5% observed a single time. Regarding time point: sample taken at primary tumor resection. No cell sorting; template was whole RNA from tumor, lung tissue or PBMC. The material sequenced was PBMCs, taken at surgery. This receptor was taken from a male donor with early-stage non-small cell lung cancer. This chain connects TRBV27 to TRBJ1-1; tentative D call: TRBD1 (5 bases). The CDR3 loop reads CASSSQGPTEAFF. The CDR3 bases are TGTGCCAGCAGTTCCCAGGGACCCACTGAAGCTTTCTTT.